This T cell receptor beta chain was sequenced for a study of radiotherapy plus CTLA-4 blockade in lung cancer. Assay used: immunoSEQ multiplex PCR; TCRdb lists only in-frame clones, some missing. The table records tens of thousands of clones, 77% of them present only once. CDR1 is SGHVS, CDR2 FNYEAQ, per germline. CDR3 length: 17 amino acids. V shed 5 bases, J shed 4 bases, and the junction held 11 bases outside the gene matches. On this clone: Different DNA sequences within this sample yield the same CDR3.

The chain employs TRBV7-6 and TRBJ1-6; 7 positions agree with TRBD1. The sequencing used peripheral blood, collected from a patient treated with radiotherapy plus ipilimumab. The TCR originated in a human donor with non-small cell lung cancer who had a partial response to radiotherapy plus ipilimumab. Here the CDR3 reads CASSARQGSPYNSPLHF. The CDR3 DNA sequence: TGTGCCAGCAGCGCTAGACAGGGATCTCCTTATAATTCACCCCTCCACTTT.